Following are 3 T cell receptor beta chains from one sample sequenced in a study of technical replicates of blood from several donors. Clones were sequenced by immunoSEQ multiplex PCR, and TCRdb holds only the in-frame ones, with some missing. The sample lists 80,000 or so clones, about 95% seen once, with about 0.37% in the top ten. Sequences were obtained from T cells isolated from PBMCs. Receptors were obtained from a human donor in good health.

V usage is TRBV5-1 and J usage is TRBJ1-2, with 9 bases aligning to TRBD1. The germline gives CDR1 SGHRS, CDR2 YFSETQ. The J segment lost 1 base and the V segment lost 3 bases, leaving 7 bases of the junction unmatched. This CDR3 spans 16 amino acids. CDR3 sequence (DNA): TGCGCCAGCAGCTCGGCGCCGGGACAGGGTAACTATGGCTACACCTTC. Its protein is CASSSAPGQGNYGYTF.

The CDR3 loop reads CASSDRTGTNYGYTF. Written as DNA, the CDR3 is TGTGCCAGCTCAGATCGTACAGGGACCAACTATGGCTACACCTTC. The genes are TRBV18 and TRBJ1-2, with D possibly being TRBD1 (6 bases). Trimming removed 5 bases at V and 2 bases at J, with 15 bases between. The CDR3 extends over 15 amino acids. Germline V gives CDR1 KGHSH, CDR2 LQKENI.

The chain couples TRBV28 to TRBJ2-1; the match to TRBD2 covers 11 bases. Per the germline V gene, CDR1 is MDHEN and CDR2 is SYDVKM. The CDR3 length is 15 residues. With V trimmed by 3 bases and J by 6 bases, 4 bases remained unmatched. The CDR3, as DNA: TGTGCCAGCAGTTTCACTAGCGGGAGCCTCAATGAGCAGTTCTTC. Amino acids: CASSFTSGSLNEQFF. The full variable domain, in which reference TRBV28 and TRBJ2-1 provide the parts outside the CDR3, is DVKVTQSSRYLVKRTGEKVFLECVQDMDHENMFWYRQDPGLGLRLIYFSYDVKMKEKGDIPEGYSVSREKKERFSLILESASTNQTSMYLCASSFTSGSLNEQFFGPGTRLTVL.